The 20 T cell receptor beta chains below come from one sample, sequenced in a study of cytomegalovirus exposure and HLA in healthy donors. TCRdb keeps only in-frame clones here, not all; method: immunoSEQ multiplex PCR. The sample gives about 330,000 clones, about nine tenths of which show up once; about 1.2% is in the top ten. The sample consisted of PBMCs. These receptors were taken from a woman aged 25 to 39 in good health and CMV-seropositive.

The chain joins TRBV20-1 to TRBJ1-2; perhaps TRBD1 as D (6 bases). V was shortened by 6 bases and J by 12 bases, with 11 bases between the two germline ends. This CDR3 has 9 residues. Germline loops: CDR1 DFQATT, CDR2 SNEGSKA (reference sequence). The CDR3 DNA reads TGCAGTGCAGACCGGGACAACACCTTC. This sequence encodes CSADRDNTF.

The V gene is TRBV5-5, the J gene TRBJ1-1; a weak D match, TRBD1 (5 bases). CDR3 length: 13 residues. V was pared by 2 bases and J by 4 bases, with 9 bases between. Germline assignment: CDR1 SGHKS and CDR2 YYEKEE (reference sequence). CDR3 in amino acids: CASSFPGITEAFF. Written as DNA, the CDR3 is TGTGCCAGCAGCTTCCCAGGGATCACTGAAGCTTTCTTT.

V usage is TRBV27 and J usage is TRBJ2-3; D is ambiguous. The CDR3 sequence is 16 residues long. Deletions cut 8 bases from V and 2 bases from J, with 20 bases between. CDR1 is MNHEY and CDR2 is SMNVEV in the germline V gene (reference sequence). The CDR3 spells CASSRIGVISTDTQYF. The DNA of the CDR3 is TGTGCCAGCTCCAGAATAGGCGTCATCTCCACAGATACGCAGTATTTT.

The CDR3 region is CASSRRGRGPYEQYF. Written as DNA, the CDR3 is TGTGCCAGCTCACGCAGAGGGAGGGGACCCTACGAGCAGTACTTC. This chain uses TRBV18 with TRBJ2-7, with 7 bases fitting TRBD2. This CDR3 region has 15 residues. Germline assignment: CDR1 KGHSH and CDR2 LQKENI. V lost 4 bases and J lost 2; bases outside the gene matches: 8.

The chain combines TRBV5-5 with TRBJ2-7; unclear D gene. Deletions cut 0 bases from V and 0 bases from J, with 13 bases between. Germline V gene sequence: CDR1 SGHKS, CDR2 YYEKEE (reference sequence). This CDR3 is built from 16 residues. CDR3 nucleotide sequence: TGTGCCAGCAGCTTGGGTCTGGACGCGAGCTCCTACGAGCAGTACTTC. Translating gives CASSLGLDASSYEQYF.

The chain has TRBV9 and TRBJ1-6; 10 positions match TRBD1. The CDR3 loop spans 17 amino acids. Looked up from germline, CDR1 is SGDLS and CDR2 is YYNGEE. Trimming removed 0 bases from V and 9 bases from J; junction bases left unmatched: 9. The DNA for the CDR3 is TGTGCCAGCAGCGTAGGCCTACCGGGACAGGGGATTTCACCCCTCCACTTT. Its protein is CASSVGLPGQGISPLHF.

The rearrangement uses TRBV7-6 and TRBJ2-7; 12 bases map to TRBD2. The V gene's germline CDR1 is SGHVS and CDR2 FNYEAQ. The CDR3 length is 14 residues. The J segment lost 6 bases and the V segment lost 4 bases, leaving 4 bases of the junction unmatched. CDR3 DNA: TGTGCCAGCAGCTCCGCGACTAGCGGGAGCGAGCAGTACTTC. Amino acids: CASSSATSGSEQYF. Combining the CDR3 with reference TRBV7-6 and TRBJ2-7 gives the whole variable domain GAGVSQSPRYKVTKRGQDVALRCDPISGHVSLYWYRQALGQGPEFLTYFNYEAQQDKSGLPNDRFSAERPEGSISTLTIQRTEQRDSAMYRCASSSATSGSEQYFGPGTRLTVT.

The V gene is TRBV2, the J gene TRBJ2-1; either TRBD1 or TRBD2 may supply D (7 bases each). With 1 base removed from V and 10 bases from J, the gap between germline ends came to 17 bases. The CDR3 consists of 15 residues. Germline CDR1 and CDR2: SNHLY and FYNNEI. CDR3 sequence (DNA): TGTGCCAGCAGTGAAGGGTCAGGGGGGGAGAGCGAGCAGTTCTTC. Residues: CASSEGSGGESEQFF.

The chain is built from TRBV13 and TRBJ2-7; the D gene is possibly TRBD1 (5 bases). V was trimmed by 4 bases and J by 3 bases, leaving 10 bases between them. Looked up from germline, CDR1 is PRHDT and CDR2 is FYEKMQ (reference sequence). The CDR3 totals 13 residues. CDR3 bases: TGTGCCAGCAGCTACCCCGACAGCTACGAGCAGTACTTC. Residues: CASSYPDSYEQYF.

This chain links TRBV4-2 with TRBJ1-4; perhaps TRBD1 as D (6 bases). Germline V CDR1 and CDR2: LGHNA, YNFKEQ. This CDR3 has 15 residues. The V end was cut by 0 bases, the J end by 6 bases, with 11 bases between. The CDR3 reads CASSQEGGSDEKLFF. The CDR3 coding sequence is TGTGCCAGCAGCCAAGAAGGGGGGAGCGATGAAAAACTGTTTTTT.

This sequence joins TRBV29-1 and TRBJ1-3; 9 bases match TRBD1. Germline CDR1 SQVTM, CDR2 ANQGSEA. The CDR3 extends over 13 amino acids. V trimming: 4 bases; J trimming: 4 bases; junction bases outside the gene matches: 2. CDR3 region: CSVAQGAGNTIYF. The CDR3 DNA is TGCAGCGTTGCACAGGGGGCGGGAAACACCATATATTTT.

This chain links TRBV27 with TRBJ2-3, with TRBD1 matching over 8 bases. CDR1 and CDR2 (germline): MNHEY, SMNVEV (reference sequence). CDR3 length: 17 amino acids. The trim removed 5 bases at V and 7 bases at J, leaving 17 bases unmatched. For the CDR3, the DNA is TGTGCCAGCAGTCCGTACAGGGGGGACCGCCATCCTTATACGCAGTATTTT. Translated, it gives CASSPYRGDRHPYTQYF.

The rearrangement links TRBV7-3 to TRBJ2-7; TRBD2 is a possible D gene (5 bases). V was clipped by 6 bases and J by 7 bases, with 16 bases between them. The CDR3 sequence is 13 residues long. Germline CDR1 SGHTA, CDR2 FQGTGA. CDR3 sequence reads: CASSMGGPTEQYF. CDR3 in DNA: TGTGCCAGCAGTATGGGCGGGCCGACAGAGCAGTACTTC.

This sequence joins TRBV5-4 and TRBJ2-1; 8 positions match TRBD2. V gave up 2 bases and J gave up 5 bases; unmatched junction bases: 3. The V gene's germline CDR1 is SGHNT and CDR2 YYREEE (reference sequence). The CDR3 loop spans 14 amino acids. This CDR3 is CASSFGTSNNEQFF. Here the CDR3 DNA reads TGTGCCAGCAGCTTCGGGACTAGTAACAATGAGCAGTTCTTC.

The CDR3 DNA reads TGTGCCAGCAGTTCCGTTGGGACAGGGTCCTACGAGCAGTACTTC. This encodes CASSSVGTGSYEQYF. The chain links TRBV27 to TRBJ2-7; 9 bases are a match to TRBD1. The V gene's germline CDR1 is MNHEY and CDR2 SMNVEV (reference sequence). Unmatched junction bases numbered 5, after V lost 4 bases and J lost 1 base. The CDR3 extends over 15 amino acids.

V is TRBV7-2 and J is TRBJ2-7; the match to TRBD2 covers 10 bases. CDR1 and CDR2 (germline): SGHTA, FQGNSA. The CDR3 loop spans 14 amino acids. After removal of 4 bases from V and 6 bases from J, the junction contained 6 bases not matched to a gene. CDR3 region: CASSSRLAGGEQYF. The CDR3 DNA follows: TGTGCCAGCAGCTCTCGACTAGCGGGTGGCGAGCAGTACTTC.

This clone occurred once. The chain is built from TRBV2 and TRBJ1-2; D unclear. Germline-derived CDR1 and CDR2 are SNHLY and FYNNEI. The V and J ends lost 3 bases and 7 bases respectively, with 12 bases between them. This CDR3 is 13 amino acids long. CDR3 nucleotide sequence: TGTGCCAGCAGTGAGGCCCCCTTGGGTGGCTACACCTTC. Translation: CASSEAPLGGYTF.

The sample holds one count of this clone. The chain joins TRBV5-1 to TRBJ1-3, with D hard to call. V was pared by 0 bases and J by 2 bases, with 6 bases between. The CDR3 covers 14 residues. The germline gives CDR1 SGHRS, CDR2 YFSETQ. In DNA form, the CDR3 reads TGCGCCAGCAGCTTGGATAGGGCTGGAAACACCATATATTTT. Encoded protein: CASSLDRAGNTIYF.

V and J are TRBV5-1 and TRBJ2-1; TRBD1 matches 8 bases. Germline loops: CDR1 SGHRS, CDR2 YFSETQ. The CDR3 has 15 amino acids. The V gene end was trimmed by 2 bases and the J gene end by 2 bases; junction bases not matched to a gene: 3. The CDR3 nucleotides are TGCGCCAGCAGCTTAGACAGGGGAACCTACAATGAGCAGTTCTTC. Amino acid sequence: CASSLDRGTYNEQFF.

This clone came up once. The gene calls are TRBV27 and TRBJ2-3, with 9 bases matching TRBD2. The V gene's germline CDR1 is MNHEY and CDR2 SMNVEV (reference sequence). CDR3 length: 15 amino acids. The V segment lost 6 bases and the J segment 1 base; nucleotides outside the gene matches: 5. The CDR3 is CASRRLAVGTDTQYF. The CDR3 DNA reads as TGTGCCAGCAGGCGACTAGCGGTCGGCACAGATACGCAGTATTTT.